The clone carrying this T cell receptor beta chain was counted between two and nine times. Its specificity is unknown. This record belongs to a study of cytotoxic CD8 clonotypes in ibrutinib-treated CLL. Study observations and caveats: Public clonotypes were rare and shrank or held steady on treatment.

This table comes from immunoSEQ multiplex PCR, and its TCRdb copy is limited to in-frame clones, with some not included. Here the sample spans nearly 25,000 clones, approximately 71% being singletons. The receptor comes from a human donor with chronic lymphocytic leukemia. The sequencing used PBMCs, collected after 12 months of ibrutinib treatment.

CDR3 nucleotides: TGTGCCAGCAGCCCCCCAAGAGGGGGCGCGAGCTACACCTTC. Translated, it gives CASSPPRGGASYTF. The chain is built from TRBV5-4 and TRBJ1-2, with 7 bases lining up with TRBD1. The V segment lost 4 bases and the J segment 9 bases; nucleotides outside the gene matches: 12. Germline loops: CDR1 SGHNT, CDR2 YYREEE (reference sequence). The CDR3 runs 14 residues.